Listed below are T cell receptor beta chains from one sample, sequenced in a study of cytomegalovirus exposure and HLA in healthy donors. TCRdb keeps only in-frame clones here, not all; method: immunoSEQ multiplex PCR. The sample lists around 53,000 clones; around 66% were seen once. The sequenced sample consisted of PBMCs. The source of these receptors is a man aged 18 to 30 in good health and CMV-seronegative. The CDR3 runs from the conserved cysteine through the conserved F or W. A D gene is named only where the DNA matches it firmly. Only some rows state a clone size, as once, few, many or a class for expanded clones.

clone size | J gene | D gene | V gene | CDR3 DNA | CDR3 protein
. | TRBJ1-5 | TRBD1 | TRBV6-1 | TGTGCCAGCACTCTAGACAGGGGTAGCAATCAGCCCCAGCATTTT | CASTLDRGSNQPQHF
. | TRBJ1-1 | . | TRBV19 | TGTGCCAGCCGAGAGAACACTGAAGCTTTCTTT | CASRENTEAFF
few | TRBJ1-5 | TRBD1 | TRBV5-1 | TGCGCCAGCAGCGCGGGACAGGATCAGCCCCAGCATTTT | CASSAGQDQPQHF
. | TRBJ1-1 | . | TRBV25-1 | TGTGCCAGCCGGTCGCGGGGAGGAACTGAAGCTTTCTTT | CASRSRGGTEAFF
once | TRBJ2-7 | TRBD2 | TRBV4-3 | TGCGCCAGCAGCCATCTAGGGGGACTAGCGAACCCCTACGAGCAGTACTTC | CASSHLGGLANPYEQYF
. | TRBJ2-7 | TRBD2 | TRBV6-5 | TGTGCCACCCGAGCGGGATTTAGAGGCGAGCAGTACTTC | CATRAGFRGEQYF
few | TRBJ2-5 | . | TRBV7-2 | TGTGCCAGCAGCTTACCCATTCAAGAGACCCAGTACTTC | CASSLPIQETQYF
. | TRBJ1-1 | . | TRBV29-1 | TGCAGCGTTGAATCCTTTGAGGCTTTCTTT | CSVESFEAFF
once | TRBJ1-5 | . | TRBV28 | TGTGCCAGCAGGGGAGGCATGTATAGCAATCAGCCCCAGCATTTT | CASRGGMYSNQPQHF
. | TRBJ2-7 | TRBD1 | TRBV27 | TGTGCCAGTAGGACAGGTGGGGTCCTGGGGGAGCAGTACTTC | CASRTGGVLGEQYF
. | TRBJ2-1 | . | TRBV4-1 | TGCGCCAGCAGCCAAGATCCTGGGCGCTCCTACAATGAGCAGTTCTTC | CASSQDPGRSYNEQFF
. | TRBJ1-5 | . | TRBV14 | TGTGCCAGCAGCCAAGGCCGGGGCAATCAGCCCCAGCATTTT | CASSQGRGNQPQHF
. | TRBJ2-5 | . | TRBV10-2 | TGCGCCAGCAACGGTCCGGAGACCCAGTACTTC | CASNGPETQYF
few | TRBJ2-6 | . | TRBV28 | TGTGCCAGTCTCTCTGGGGCCAACGTCCTGACTTTC | CASLSGANVLTF
few | TRBJ2-7 | TRBD1 | TRBV6-4 | TGTGCCAGCAGTGGGGTACAGGGGGCGAGGGAGCAGTACTTC | CASSGVQGAREQYF
. | TRBJ2-7 | . | TRBV5-4 | TGTGCCAGCAGCCCATTCTACGAGCAGTACTTC | CASSPFYEQYF
. | TRBJ1-2 | . | TRBV4-2 | TGTGCCAGCAGCCAAGACTCGGACTATGGCTACACCTTC | CASSQDSDYGYTF
once | TRBJ1-5 | . | TRBV7-2 | TGTGCCAGCAGCCTGGTTCAGCGCGGTCAGCCCCAGCATTTT | CASSLVQRGQPQHF
. | TRBJ1-2 | . | TRBV7-2 | TGTGCCAGCAGCTCCCCTGGCAGGATTGGATCGGGGGGCTACACCTTC | CASSSPGRIGSGGYTF
. | TRBJ1-6 | TRBD1 | TRBV2 | TGTGCCAGCAGCGCCCCTGACAGGGGTGGGACCCTCCACTTT | CASSAPDRGGTLHF
. | TRBJ2-7 | . | TRBV25-1 | TGTGCCAGCAGTGGGCCCGACTACGAGCAGTACTTC | CASSGPDYEQYF
few | TRBJ2-5 | TRBD2 | TRBV4-2 | TGTGCCAGCAGCCAAGGTGTTACTAGCGGGAGGGAGACCCAGTACTTC | CASSQGVTSGRETQYF
. | TRBJ2-1 | TRBD2 | TRBV4-1 | TGCGCCAGCAGCCAAGAGACTCTAGCGGCCGCCTACAATGAGCAGTTCTTC | CASSQETLAAAYNEQFF
. | TRBJ2-7 | . | TRBV7-2 | TGTGCCAGCAGCTTATTGGGGGGGCCTAACGAGCAGTACTTC | CASSLLGGPNEQYF
. | TRBJ1-2 | TRBD1 | TRBV6-5 | TGTGCCAGCAGGGCGAACAGGGGGCTGGGAGGCTACACCTTC | CASRANRGLGGYTF